The 19 T cell receptor beta chains presented below share a single source sample, sequenced in a study of T cells after yellow fever vaccination. TCRdb re-derived calls from the 5' RACE reads in MiXCR, one entry per CDR3 protein. The sample yields just under 600,000 distinct CDR3 sequences, approximately 13% seen once. The sequencing used PBMCs, collected on the day of the yellow fever booster vaccination. These receptors all come from a man aged 30-40 years who received the YFV17D yellow fever vaccine.

This clonotype has a handful of counts. V usage is TRBV10-2 and J usage is TRBJ2-7; 7 nucleotides line up with TRBD1. With 5 bases clipped from V and 0 bases from J, the junction kept 4 bases outside the gene matches. Germline loops: CDR1 WSHSY, CDR2 SAAADI. This CDR3 has 14 residues. CDR3 protein: CASSTWDSSYEQYF. CDR3 nucleotide sequence: TGCGCCAGCAGTACTTGGGACAGCTCCTACGAGCAGTACTTC.

The chain links TRBV6-2 or TRBV6-3 to TRBJ2-7, with no clear D. The germline CDR1 and CDR2 sequences are MNHEY and SVGEGT. Between the trimmed V and J ends, which lost 0 bases and 7 bases, there was a span of 10 bases. The CDR3 sequence is 13 residues long. CDR3 amino acids: CASSYSISREQYF. In DNA, the CDR3 is TGTGCCAGCAGTTACTCGATTTCAAGGGAGCAGTACTTC.

This chain uses TRBV12-3 or TRBV12-4 with TRBJ2-1, with D possibly TRBD2 on 6 matching bases. The CDR3 extends over 15 amino acids. The V end lost 2 bases, the J end lost 8 bases, and 16 bases lay between the germline ends. The CDR3 DNA follows: TGTGCCAGCAGTTTAATGGTCCGGGGGTTCGATGAGCAGTTCTTC. Translation gives CASSLMVRGFDEQFF.

This clonotype was found a few times. V and J are TRBV9 and TRBJ2-1; maybe TRBD2 (6 bases). The germline V gene has CDR1 SGDLS and CDR2 YYNGEE. V was shortened by 3 bases and J by 6 bases, with 16 bases between the two germline ends. The CDR3 runs 15 residues. CDR3 nucleotides: TGTGCCAGCAGCGGTTGGGGCGGGACTCTCAATGAGCAGTTCTTC. Residues: CASSGWGGTLNEQFF.

This clonotype was detected only a few times. The V and J genes are TRBV6-2 or TRBV6-3 and TRBJ2-1; 9 nucleotides line up with TRBD2. The V gene end was trimmed by 7 bases and the J gene end by 4 bases; junction bases not matched to a gene: 11. This CDR3 is built from 16 residues. Looked up from germline, CDR1 is MNHEY and CDR2 is SVGEGT. CDR3 sequence reads: CASTPPTSGRYNEQFF. The CDR3 DNA reads as TGTGCCAGCACCCCTCCGACTAGCGGCCGTTACAATGAGCAGTTCTTC.

This clonotype was seen a handful of times. The chain carries TRBV9 and TRBJ2-1, with D maybe TRBD2 (7 bases). Germline V lookup: CDR1 SGDLS, CDR2 YYNGEE. V was trimmed by 3 bases and J by 2 bases, leaving 21 bases between them. The CDR3 runs 18 residues. The CDR3 nucleotides are TGTGCCAGCAGCGCAGCAGCAGGTTCGGGGGGCCCCTACAATGAGCAGTTCTTC. This encodes CASSAAAGSGGPYNEQFF.

The table lists this clonotype with a few counts. The chain joins TRBV6-2 or TRBV6-3 to TRBJ2-1, with TRBD2 matching over 13 bases. The J segment lost 10 bases and the V segment lost 5 bases, leaving 8 bases of the junction unmatched. Germline V gene data show CDR1 as MNHEY and CDR2 as SVGEGT. This CDR3 contains 15 residues. The CDR3 DNA reads TGTGCCAGCAGTGTGACTAGCGGGAGGTTAGTCGAGCAGTTCTTC. Its protein product is CASSVTSGRLVEQFF.

The chain uses TRBV20-1 and TRBJ1-2, with a possible D match to TRBD1 (5 bases). Germline CDR1 and CDR2: DFQATT and SNEGSKA (reference sequence). V was trimmed by 6 bases and J by 8 bases, leaving 19 bases between them. The CDR3 is 13 residues long. CDR3 protein: CSARRADKEGYTF. In nucleotides, the CDR3 is TGCAGTGCGCGGAGAGCGGACAAGGAGGGCTACACCTTC.

On this clonotype: Because the CDR3 is missing its conserved closing phenylalanine or tryptophan, this is likely a read error. This chain connects TRBV2 to TRBJ2-1; 7 bases map to TRBD1. Trimming removed 0 bases from V and 11 bases from J; junction bases left unmatched: 10. Looked up from germline, CDR1 is SNHLY and CDR2 is FYNNEI. CDR3 length equals 15 residues. As DNA, the CDR3 is TGTGCCAGCAGTGAAGCGATAGTACAGGGGATACAGCAGTTCTCC. Translation: CASSEAIVQGIQQFS.

This clonotype showed up just a few times. The rearrangement uses TRBV12-3 or TRBV12-4 and TRBJ2-7; a possible D gene is TRBD2 (6 bases). The CDR3 extends over 15 amino acids. V was clipped by 4 bases and J by 5 bases, with 18 bases between them. The CDR3 reads CASSWVLEGRNEQYF. CDR3 DNA sequence: TGTGCCAGCAGTTGGGTGCTGGAGGGCCGAAACGAGCAGTACTTC.

This clonotype was counted a few times. CDR3 bases: TGTGCCACCAGTGACTCTCCGGGACAGGGGCGGAACACCGGGGAGCTGTTTTTT. Amino acids: CATSDSPGQGRNTGELFF. The chain has TRBV24-1 and TRBJ2-2; TRBD1 matches 10 bases. V was clipped by 4 bases and J by 1 base; unmatched bases: 8. The CDR3 has 18 residues. Per germline, CDR1 KGHDR and CDR2 SFDVKD.

This clonotype was detected a few times. The rearrangement links TRBV5-8 to TRBJ1-1; TRBD1 might be the D (5 bases). V shed 6 bases and J shed 6 bases, with 24 bases lying between them. CDR1 SGHTS and CDR2 YDEGEE come from the germline V gene. The CDR3 has 16 amino acids. The CDR3 coding sequence is TGTGCCAGCACCAGATCCGGGGGAGGGTTGATCCCTGAAGCTTTCTTT. Translated, it gives CASTRSGGGLIPEAFF.

This clonotype was counted a few times. The chain combines TRBV30 with TRBJ1-6; 8 nucleotides agree with TRBD1. Germline lookup yields CDR1 GTSNPN and CDR2 SVGIG (reference sequence). V shed 4 bases, J shed 7 bases, and the junction held 3 bases outside the gene matches. CDR3 size: 13 residues. Written as DNA, the CDR3 is TGTGCCTGGAAGGGACAGGAGAATTCACCCCTCCACTTT. Residues: CAWKGQENSPLHF.

This clonotype was recorded a few times. V usage is TRBV5-6 and J usage is TRBJ1-2; D not certain. Trimming removed 2 bases from V and 2 bases from J, with 10 bases in between. The CDR3 sequence is 14 residues long. Germline V gene sequence: CDR1 SGHDT, CDR2 YYEEEE. The CDR3 bases are TGTGCCAGCAGCTTTTCGACCCGAAACTATGGCTACACCTTC. Protein sequence: CASSFSTRNYGYTF.

This clonotype has just a few counts. The J gene is TRBJ2-7, the V gene TRBV3-1, with D unclear. Between the trimmed V and J ends, which lost 4 bases and 11 bases, there was a span of 12 bases. CDR3 length: 11 residues. Germline values: CDR1 LGHDT, CDR2 YNNKEL (reference sequence). The CDR3 DNA reads TGTGCCAGCAGCCCACGACCCCTCGAGTACTTC. Amino acid sequence: CASSPRPLEYF.

The chain couples TRBV9 to TRBJ2-7; D gene unclear. This CDR3 has 14 residues. Trimming stripped 0 bases from V and 9 bases from J, with 16 bases between. Germline loops: CDR1 SGDLS, CDR2 YYNGEE. The CDR3 DNA follows: TGTGCCAGCAGCGTAGAGGGCGGCCTGGCCGCGCAGTACTTC. Protein sequence: CASSVEGGLAAQYF.

This clonotype appeared once. The V call is TRBV7-2, the J call TRBJ1-2; D not resolved. In germline, CDR1 is SGHTA, CDR2 FQGNSA. V dropped 5 bases and J dropped 8 bases, with 21 bases sitting between them. The CDR3 sequence is 15 residues long. The CDR3: CASSPGQGLGYGYTF. Here the CDR3 DNA reads TGTGCCAGCAGCCCGGGCCAAGGACTTGGGTACGGCTACACCTTC.

This clonotype showed up just a few times. The chain recombines TRBV10-2 with TRBJ2-3, with TRBD2 identical over 7 bases. This CDR3 contains 18 residues. V shed 2 bases and J 0 bases; nucleotides not matched to a gene: 11. In germline, CDR1 is WSHSY, CDR2 SAAADI. CDR3 residues: CASSEPSVLADSTDTQYF. CDR3 nucleotide sequence: TGCGCCAGCAGTGAGCCGTCGGTCCTAGCGGATAGCACAGATACGCAGTATTTT.

This clonotype was recorded many times. The rearrangement uses TRBV4-3 and TRBJ1-6; D remains unclear. Germline loops: CDR1 LGHNA, CDR2 YSLEER. Trimming took 0 bases from V and 0 from J, leaving 9 bases between them. This CDR3 comprises 17 residues. The CDR3 coding sequence is TGCGCCAGCAGCCAAGATCTAGGGAGCTCCTATAATTCACCCCTCCACTTT. It is translated as CASSQDLGSSYNSPLHF.